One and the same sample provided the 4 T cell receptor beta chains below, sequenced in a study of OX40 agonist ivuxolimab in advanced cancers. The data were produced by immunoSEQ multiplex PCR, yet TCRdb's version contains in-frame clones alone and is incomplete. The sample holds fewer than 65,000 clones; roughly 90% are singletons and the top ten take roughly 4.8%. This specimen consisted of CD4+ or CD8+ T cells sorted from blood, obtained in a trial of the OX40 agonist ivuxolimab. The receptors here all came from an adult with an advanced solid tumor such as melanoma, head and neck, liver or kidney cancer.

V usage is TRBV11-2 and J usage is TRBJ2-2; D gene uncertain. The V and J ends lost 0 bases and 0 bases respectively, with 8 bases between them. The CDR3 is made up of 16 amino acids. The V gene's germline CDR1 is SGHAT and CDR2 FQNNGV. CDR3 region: CASSLEGSANTGELFF. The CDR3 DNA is TGTGCCAGCAGCTTAGAAGGGTCCGCGAACACCGGGGAGCTGTTTTTT.

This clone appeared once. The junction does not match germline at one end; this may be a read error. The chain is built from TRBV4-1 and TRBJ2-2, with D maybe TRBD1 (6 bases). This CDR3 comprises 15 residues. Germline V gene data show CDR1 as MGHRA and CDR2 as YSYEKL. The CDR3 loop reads CASSRQTGIPGELLF. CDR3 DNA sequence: TGCGCCAGCAGCCGCCAAACAGGGATCCCCGGGGAGCTGCTTTTT.

The CDR3 nucleotides are TGTGCCAGCAGCGTAGAGGGCGGGATTAGCACAGATACGCAGTATTTT. It specifies CASSVEGGISTDTQYF. This chain joins TRBV9 and TRBJ2-3; weak D call: TRBD2 (6 bases). V lost 0 bases and J lost 0, with 11 bases in between. The CDR3 extends over 16 amino acids. Germline values: CDR1 SGDLS, CDR2 YYNGEE.

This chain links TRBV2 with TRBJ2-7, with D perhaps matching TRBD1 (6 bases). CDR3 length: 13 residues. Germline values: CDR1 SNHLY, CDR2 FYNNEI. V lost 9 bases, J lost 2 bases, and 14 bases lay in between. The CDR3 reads CASDSGQPYEQYF. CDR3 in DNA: TGTGCCAGTGACTCAGGACAGCCCTACGAGCAGTACTTC. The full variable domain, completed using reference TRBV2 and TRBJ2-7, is EPEVTQTPSHQVTQMGQEVILRCVPISNHLYFYWYRQILGQKVEFLVSFYNNEISEKSEIFDDQFSVERPDGSNFTLKIRSTKLEDSAMYFCASDSGQPYEQYFGPGTRLTVT.